Listed below are T cell receptor beta chains from one sample, sequenced in a study of molecular identifiers for immune sequencing clone quantification. TCRdb itself ran the PCR reads through MiXCR, one entry per CDR3 protein. The data contain about 630,000 distinct CDR3 sequences, 25% of them singletons. Material for sequencing was naive CD8+ T cells from blood, with Jurkat cell RNA spiked in. These receptors came from a human donor in good health. Some libraries in this study had Jurkat cell RNA spiked in. Each CDR3 is given with its conserved first and last residue. The order of the fields is D gene, J gene, V gene, clone size, CDR3 DNA, CDR3 protein. D genes are given only for firm matches. Only part of the rows carry a size: once, few, many, or a class if the clone is expanded.

>-|TRBJ2-1|TRBV29-1|few
TGCAGCGTTTTCGCCACCGACAATGAGCAGTTCTTC
CSVFATDNEQFF
>-|TRBJ1-6|TRBV4-3|-
TGCGCCAGCAGCCAAACCCTACAGGGACGTTATAATTCACCCCTCCACTTT
CASSQTLQGRYNSPLHF
>-|TRBJ2-7|TRBV4-3|few
TGCGCCAGCAGCCAAGAACAAGACAGCTTTAGCTCCTACGAGCAGTACTTC
CASSQEQDSFSSYEQYF
>-|TRBJ2-1|TRBV7-2|few
TGTGCCAGCAGCTTCTTAGGGGATGGGTCCTACAATGAGCAGTTCTTC
CASSFLGDGSYNEQFF
>-|TRBJ2-2|TRBV24-1|many
TGTGCCACCAGTGGACGGAAACCGAACACCGGGGAGCTGTTTTTT
CATSGRKPNTGELFF
>-|TRBJ2-1|TRBV24-1|many
TGTGCCACCAGTGATAAAACTAGCCGTAGCTCCTACAATGAGCAGTTCTTC
CATSDKTSRSSYNEQFF
>TRBD1|TRBJ1-3|TRBV7-6|few
TGTGCCAGCAGCTTGGGGACAGACTCTGGAGACACCATATATTTT
CASSLGTDSGDTIYF
>TRBD2|TRBJ2-1|TRBV13|-
TGTGCCAGCAGCTTGGTCAGGGGACTAGCGGGTGTTTCCTACAATGAGCAGTTCTTC
CASSLVRGLAGVSYNEQFF
>-|TRBJ2-1|TRBV28|few
TGTGCCAGCAGTTTAGAGAGGGACTACAATGAGCAGTTCTTC
CASSLERDYNEQFF
>TRBD1|TRBJ2-1|TRBV7-9|-
TGTGCCAGCAGCTTATTGGCCGGGACAGATTGCAATGAGCAGTTCTTC
CASSLLAGTDCNEQFF